The 13 T cell receptor beta chains below all came from one sample that was sequenced in a study of blood T cell repertoires in COVID-19. Sequencing used immunoSEQ multiplex PCR; TCRdb keeps in-frame clones, though not all of them. Here the sample spans more than 95,000 clones, about four fifths being singletons. The specimen was peripheral blood. These TCRs come from a woman in her seventies with acute or convalescent COVID-19.

The chain links TRBV7-9 to TRBJ2-1; 15 bases align to TRBD2. The CDR3 covers 17 residues. The germline CDR1 and CDR2 sequences are SEHNR and FQNEAQ (reference sequence). Unmatched junction bases numbered 7, after V lost 4 bases and J lost 6 bases. The CDR3 coding sequence is TGTGCCAGCAGCTCAGGCCCGGGACTAGCGGGAGGCAATGAGCAGTTCTTC. It encodes CASSSGPGLAGGNEQFF.

The rearrangement uses TRBV7-9 and TRBJ1-3; D unresolved. In germline, CDR1 is SEHNR, CDR2 FQNEAQ (reference sequence). V was shortened by 0 bases and J by 3 bases, with 12 bases between the two germline ends. The CDR3 totals 16 residues. The CDR3 nucleotides read TGTGCCAGCAGCTTAGCGGCTTTGGGCAGTGGAAACACCATATATTTT. It specifies CASSLAALGSGNTIYF.

The gene calls are TRBV7-8 and TRBJ1-2, with D hard to call. CDR1 and CDR2 (germline): SGHVS, FQNEAQ. The CDR3 extends over 11 amino acids. V lost 6 bases and J 8 bases, leaving 10 bases between the germline ends. The CDR3 is CASRSGDGYTF. The CDR3 region has the DNA TGTGCCAGCAGGTCGGGTGACGGCTACACCTTC.

This clone has just one count. The V call is TRBV19, the J call TRBJ1-5; the D gene is possibly TRBD1 (5 bases). The CDR3 extends over 12 amino acids. Trimming pared 2 bases from V and 8 bases from J, leaving 7 bases between. Germline assignment: CDR1 LNHDA and CDR2 SQIVND (reference sequence). The CDR3 protein is CASSIQGEPQHF. CDR3 coding DNA: TGTGCCAGTAGTATACAGGGCGAGCCCCAGCATTTT.

The chain links TRBV19 to TRBJ2-2, with a weak D call TRBD2 (5 bases). CDR3 size: 18 residues. With 5 bases removed from V and 0 bases from J, the gap between germline ends came to 19 bases. Germline-derived CDR1 and CDR2 are LNHDA and SQIVND (reference sequence). CDR3 loop: CASSRDPGITTNTGELFF. CDR3 bases: TGTGCCAGTAGTCGGGATCCGGGGATTACTACGAACACCGGGGAGCTGTTTTTT.

CDR3 sequence: CASSRDRVSETQYF. CDR3 nucleotides: TGTGCCAGCAGCCGGGACAGGGTATCGGAGACCCAGTACTTC. The chain couples TRBV5-4 to TRBJ2-5; 9 nucleotides line up with TRBD1. The CDR3 is made up of 14 amino acids. Germline values: CDR1 SGHNT, CDR2 YYREEE (reference sequence). Trimming cost V 4 bases and J 5 bases; bases outside gene matches: 6. Filled out from reference TRBV5-4 and TRBJ2-5, the complete variable domain reads ETGVTQSPTHLIKTRGQQVTLRCSSQSGHNTVSWYQQALGQGPQFIFQYYREEENGRGNFPPRFSGLQFPNYSSELNVNALELDDSALYLCASSRDRVSETQYFGPGTRLLVL.

This rearrangement joins TRBV9 to TRBJ1-2, with 7 bases aligning to TRBD1. Germline CDR1 and CDR2: SGDLS and YYNGEE. The CDR3 spans 14 residues. V was clipped by 4 bases and J by 8 bases; unmatched bases: 11. The DNA for the CDR3 is TGTGCCAGCAGCACGGGCGACAGGGCTTACGGCTACACCTTC. Translated, it gives CASSTGDRAYGYTF.

This chain joins TRBV27 and TRBJ2-4, with D tentatively TRBD2 (5 bases). This CDR3 contains 17 residues. CDR1 and CDR2 from the germline V gene are MNHEY and SMNVEV (reference sequence). Trimming shortened V by 3 bases and J by 0 bases, and 15 bases separated the two germline ends. CDR3 nucleotides: TGTGCCAGCAGTTTGGACGGACTGGGAATAGCCAAAAACATTCAGTACTTC. Translation: CASSLDGLGIAKNIQYF.

CDR3: CASSAPDRGGEQYF. CDR3 coding DNA: TGTGCCAGCAGCGCCCCCGACAGGGGAGGCGAGCAGTACTTC. The chain recombines TRBV9 with TRBJ2-7; TRBD1 agrees at 8 bases. Per germline, CDR1 SGDLS and CDR2 YYNGEE. The junction had 8 bases not matched to a gene; V was cut back by 3 bases and J by 6 bases. This CDR3 spans 14 amino acids.

This clone came up a few times. The chain carries TRBV27 and TRBJ2-4; 7 nucleotides agree with TRBD1. In germline, CDR1 is MNHEY, CDR2 SMNVEV (reference sequence). Unmatched junction bases numbered 23, after V lost 9 bases and J lost 3 bases. The CDR3 is 19 amino acids. The CDR3 loop is CASKQGTGARDMFKNIQYF. DNA of the CDR3: TGTGCCAGTAAGCAGGGTACAGGGGCCAGAGACATGTTCAAAAACATTCAGTACTTC.

The chain has TRBV9 and TRBJ2-1; perhaps TRBD2 as D (5 bases). Trimming left V 3 bases short and J 5 bases short, with 9 bases between. The CDR3 spans 13 residues. From germline, CDR1 is SGDLS and CDR2 YYNGEE. The CDR3 is CASSGSSNNEQFF. The DNA for the CDR3 is TGTGCCAGCAGCGGATCTAGCAACAATGAGCAGTTCTTC.

This chain links TRBV2 with TRBJ2-3, with D perhaps matching TRBD2 (6 bases). V lost 4 bases and J 0 bases, leaving 11 bases between the germline ends. The CDR3 loop spans 15 amino acids. Germline CDR1 reads SNHLY; CDR2 reads FYNNEI. CDR3: CASSGHSGSTDTQYF. For the CDR3, the DNA is TGTGCCAGCAGTGGTCATAGCGGTAGCACAGATACGCAGTATTTT. Drawing the rest from reference TRBV2 and TRBJ2-3, the complete variable domain is EPEVTQTPSHQVTQMGQEVILRCVPISNHLYFYWYRQILGQKVEFLVSFYNNEISEKSEIFDDQFSVERPDGSNFTLKIRSTKLEDSAMYFCASSGHSGSTDTQYFGPGTRLTVL.

The rearrangement joins TRBV7-3 to TRBJ2-1; weak D call: TRBD2 (5 bases). Trimming cost V 2 bases and J 5 bases, with 10 bases left between them. The CDR3 has 14 residues. The germline V gene has CDR1 SGHTA and CDR2 FQGTGA. The CDR3 DNA is TGTGCCAGCAGCTTAGCGGGTGCTAACAATGAGCAGTTCTTC. It yields the protein CASSLAGANNEQFF.